This is a list of T cell receptor beta chains from one sample in a study of T-cell memory formation after mild COVID-19. MiXCR, run by TCRdb on the 5' RACE reads, gives a single entry per CDR3 protein. This table has roughly 50,000 distinct CDR3 sequences, over 7.5% appearing once. Sequencing input: PBMCs or a T cell subset sorted from them (not recorded which). These receptors came from a man aged 18 to 29 who had mild COVID-19 (a few samples of this study predate the infection). Cell type and time point are not known. CDR3s leave out the opening cysteine and the closing phenylalanine or tryptophan. Fields, in order: CDR3 length, clone size, V gene, CDR3 protein. Clone size is shown for a subset of rows, as once, few, many or a class of expanded clone.

len: 13
abundance: -
v_gene: TRBV7-7
CDR3aa: ASSPSSGGGNEQF

len: 11
abundance: -
v_gene: TRBV4-3
CDR3aa: ASSQAGNTEAF

len: 12
abundance: many
v_gene: TRBV20-1
CDR3aa: SARDYQGRETQY

len: 12
abundance: few
v_gene: TRBV7-2
CDR3aa: ASRGTGNTGELF

len: 12
abundance: -
v_gene: TRBV7-6
CDR3aa: ASSLLLSPGELF

len: 11
abundance: -
v_gene: TRBV15
CDR3aa: ATRQGRTGELF

len: 13
abundance: -
v_gene: TRBV12-3/TRBV12-4
CDR3aa: ASIGTGGSGYGYT

len: 12
abundance: many
v_gene: TRBV5-1
CDR3aa: ASSLGQGSEKLF

len: 11
abundance: many
v_gene: TRBV4-3
CDR3aa: ASSDPTADTQY

len: 11
abundance: many
v_gene: TRBV10-3
CDR3aa: AISPTSTDTQY

len: 15
abundance: -
v_gene: TRBV5-1
CDR3aa: ASSLGHALAGGNEQF

len: 14
abundance: -
v_gene: TRBV15
CDR3aa: ATSLRTGVKTGELF

len: 13
abundance: -
v_gene: TRBV7-2
CDR3aa: ASSPHAGGDQPQH

len: 12
abundance: -
v_gene: TRBV5-1
CDR3aa: ASSFQGRTGELF

len: 12
abundance: few
v_gene: TRBV6-1
CDR3aa: ASSGQTWNQPQH

len: 13
abundance: few
v_gene: TRBV6-5
CDR3aa: ASSKGLAGTGELF

len: 12
abundance: few
v_gene: TRBV12-3/TRBV12-4
CDR3aa: ASSLTGGSWGYT

len: 11
abundance: few
v_gene: TRBV12-3/TRBV12-4
CDR3aa: ASRQGPNEKLF

len: 12
abundance: many
v_gene: TRBV4-2
CDR3aa: ASSQDLGWETQY

len: 15
abundance: many
v_gene: TRBV20-1
CDR3aa: SAVLAGVTLGANVLT

len: 12
abundance: many
v_gene: TRBV20-1
CDR3aa: SAPSSLAGDTQY

len: 12
abundance: -
v_gene: TRBV28
CDR3aa: ASSPRPRQTSWY

len: 13
abundance: -
v_gene: TRBV5-6
CDR3aa: ASSLISSGYNEQF

len: 9
abundance: many
v_gene: TRBV6-5
CDR3aa: ASTEGREQY

len: 12
abundance: -
v_gene: TRBV2
CDR3aa: ASGQGLAKNIQY

len: 13
abundance: many
v_gene: TRBV7-8
CDR3aa: ASSLAGTGGEKLF

len: 14
abundance: few
v_gene: TRBV4-3
CDR3aa: ASSHRGASGVDEQF

len: 13
abundance: -
v_gene: TRBV7-2
CDR3aa: ASSLGRATNTEAF

len: 14
abundance: -
v_gene: TRBV29-1
CDR3aa: SVLITGKYSNQPQH

len: 12
abundance: -
v_gene: TRBV2
CDR3aa: ASSGPSAYQPQH

len: 12
abundance: few
v_gene: TRBV12-3/TRBV12-4
CDR3aa: ASSSDRGTDTQY

len: 14
abundance: -
v_gene: TRBV7-3
CDR3aa: ASSLTGGPRYNEQF

len: 14
abundance: few
v_gene: TRBV7-9
CDR3aa: ASSPRRGFHPDTQY

len: 12
abundance: few
v_gene: TRBV5-1
CDR3aa: ASSKEGPAETQY

len: 14
abundance: few
v_gene: TRBV3-1
CDR3aa: ASSPERAGGRKTQY

len: 13
abundance: many
v_gene: TRBV6-5
CDR3aa: ASSRTTPSSYEQY

len: 11
abundance: many
v_gene: TRBV7-9
CDR3aa: ASSPQGSSRGY

len: 14
abundance: -
v_gene: TRBV3-1
CDR3aa: ASSHRQNSGANVLT

len: 13
abundance: few
v_gene: TRBV6-5
CDR3aa: ASSRDVTGAYGYT

len: 12
abundance: few
v_gene: TRBV18
CDR3aa: ASSPDRGETEAF